This TCR beta chain was identified in a study of spatial heterogeneity in lung cancer. Study-level information: Raw sequencing reads included, on average, more than nine appearances of each unique TCR and UMI combination. Study-level results: Mutation counts in tumors were tracked by counts of expanded intratumoral alpha and beta TCRs.

V was pared by 4 bases and J by 4 bases, with 11 bases between. CDR1 SGHRS and CDR2 YFSETQ come from the germline V gene. The CDR3 extends over 13 amino acids. This clonotype was counted many times. Its specificity is unknown. Noted time point: sample taken at primary tumor resection. Samples came from roughly 75 TRACERx patients with untreated early-stage lung cancer. Frozen PBMC, nontumor lung or tumor provided whole RNA, which was sequenced unsorted. Unique molecular identifiers, one per molecule, were present on every TCR cDNA molecule. TCRdb redid the calling of the 5' RACE reads with MiXCR, one entry per CDR3 protein. The table shows 9,500 or so distinct CDR3 sequences, with about 12% occurring only once.

The input for sequencing was lung tumor tissue, taken at surgery. This receptor was identified in a male donor with early-stage non-small cell lung cancer. This chain connects TRBV5-1 to TRBJ1-2; possibly TRBD1 for D (5 bases). For the CDR3, the DNA is TGCGCCAGCAGCGGCGGGACGAGCTATGGCTACACCTTC. Amino acid sequence: CASSGGTSYGYTF.